This entry lists 22 T cell receptor beta chains sequenced from one sample in a study of blood T cell repertoires in COVID-19. The method was immunoSEQ multiplex PCR; TCRdb's version includes in-frame clones alone and lacks a portion of them. The sample shows fewer than 350,000 clones, around 90% of them seen only once. Sequencing was performed on PBMCs or T cells enriched from blood (not recorded which). Receptors were obtained from a woman under 30 with acute COVID-19.

The chain has TRBV19 and TRBJ2-7; no definite D call. Germline V lookup: CDR1 LNHDA, CDR2 SQIVND (reference sequence). The CDR3 runs 15 residues. V was pared by 2 bases and J by 2 bases, with 13 bases between. The CDR3 is CASSISADGAYEQYF. The CDR3 DNA sequence: TGTGCCAGTAGTATATCGGCCGACGGAGCCTACGAGCAGTACTTC.

The CDR3 DNA reads as TGCGCCAGCAGCTCGGAACCGGGTCTGAGGAATTCACCCCTCCACTTT. Its translation: CASSSEPGLRNSPLHF. V gene TRBV5-1 combines with J gene TRBJ1-6; D not resolved. CDR3 size: 16 residues. V was clipped by 3 bases and J by 7 bases, with 17 bases between them. Germline V gene data show CDR1 as SGHRS and CDR2 as YFSETQ.

The chain combines TRBV4-1 with TRBJ2-7, with 7 nucleotides matching TRBD2. The germline V gene has CDR1 MGHRA and CDR2 YSYEKL. V trimming: 3 bases; J trimming: 6 bases; junction bases outside the gene matches: 8. This CDR3 has 14 amino acids. The CDR3 loop is CASSQRLAAIEQYF. CDR3 nucleotides: TGCGCCAGCAGCCAGCGTCTAGCGGCAATCGAGCAGTACTTC.

The J gene is TRBJ2-2, the V gene TRBV27; 8 bases fit TRBD1. Trimming at V came to 6 bases and at J to 4 bases, leaving 10 bases not matched to a gene. This CDR3 is 16 amino acids long. From germline, CDR1 is MNHEY and CDR2 SMNVEV (reference sequence). The CDR3 sequence is CASSGNQGAGTGELFF. CDR3 DNA: TGTGCCAGCAGCGGGAATCAGGGGGCTGGCACCGGGGAGCTGTTTTTT.

V and J are TRBV6-1 and TRBJ2-7; TRBD2 aligns across 7 bases. V gave up 2 bases and J gave up 2 bases; unmatched junction bases: 6. Germline-derived CDR1 and CDR2 are MNHNS and SASEGT. The CDR3 has 15 amino acids. The DNA for the CDR3 is TGTGCCAGCAGTGAACTAGCGGAGCCCCCCTACGAGCAGTACTTC. Residues: CASSELAEPPYEQYF.

V usage is TRBV11-2 and J usage is TRBJ2-4; possible D gene TRBD2, 5 bases. V shed 4 bases and J shed 15 bases, with 13 bases lying between them. Germline V gene data show CDR1 as SGHAT and CDR2 as FQNNGV. CDR3 length: 11 residues. The CDR3 sequence is CASSSGISGYF. The CDR3 nucleotides are TGTGCCAGCAGCTCCGGGATCTCAGGGTACTTC.

The chain uses TRBV28 and TRBJ1-1; D perhaps matches TRBD1 (5 bases). Trimming shortened V by 2 bases and J by 8 bases, and 12 bases separated the two germline ends. The CDR3 is 13 amino acids. Germline V gives CDR1 MDHEN, CDR2 SYDVKM. CDR3 amino acids: CASSLRQGGEAFF. In DNA form, the CDR3 reads TGTGCCAGCAGTTTAAGGCAGGGAGGGGAAGCTTTCTTT.

The chain couples TRBV7-8 to TRBJ2-4; TRBD2 aligns across 7 bases. V trimming: 2 bases; J trimming: 0 bases; junction bases outside the gene matches: 13. Germline lookup yields CDR1 SGHVS and CDR2 FQNEAQ. The CDR3 extends over 19 amino acids. The CDR3 sequence: CASSLRGGFEAVAKNIQYF. DNA for the CDR3: TGTGCCAGCAGCTTAAGGGGAGGGTTTGAGGCCGTAGCCAAAAACATTCAGTACTTC. The entire variable domain, with the rest obtained from reference TRBV7-8 and TRBJ2-4, is as follows: GAGVSQSPRYKVAKRGQDVALRCDPISGHVSLFWYQQALGQGPEFLTYFQNEAQLDKSGLPSDRFFAERPEGSVSTLKIQRTQQEDSAVYLCASSLRGGFEAVAKNIQYFGAGTRLSVL.

The genes are TRBV19 and TRBJ1-3; unclear D gene. The V gene's germline CDR1 is LNHDA and CDR2 SQIVND (reference sequence). V shed 1 base and J shed 3 bases, with 10 bases lying between them. CDR3 length equals 15 residues. As DNA, the CDR3 is TGTGCCAGTAGTATAGTACTGGAGAATGGAAACACCATATATTTT. It yields the protein CASSIVLENGNTIYF.

The chain has TRBV29-1 and TRBJ1-2; D possibly corresponds to TRBD1 (6 bases). Germline V gives CDR1 SQVTM, CDR2 ANQGSEA. This CDR3 region has 14 residues. Trimming took 4 bases from V and 6 from J, leaving 18 bases between them. This CDR3 is CSVVSSRDIHGYTF. The CDR3 DNA reads as TGCAGCGTTGTGAGTAGCAGGGACATCCATGGCTACACCTTC.

The rearrangement links TRBV29-1 to TRBJ2-7; TRBD2 agrees at 11 bases. CDR1 is SQVTM and CDR2 is ANQGSEA in the germline V gene. The CDR3 is 16 amino acids. The ends lost 5 bases at V and 4 bases at J; junction bases unmatched: 13. CDR3 sequence reads: CSVLTGLADPFYEQYF. The CDR3, as DNA: TGCAGCGTTTTAACGGGACTAGCGGATCCATTTTACGAGCAGTACTTC.

J is TRBJ1-2 and V is TRBV2; 11 nucleotides line up with TRBD1. This CDR3 has 14 amino acids. Germline CDR1 SNHLY, CDR2 FYNNEI. J was trimmed by 10 bases and V by 2 bases; bases with no gene match: 6. CDR3 loop: CASSERGQGDDYTF. CDR3 nucleotides: TGTGCCAGCAGTGAACGGGGACAGGGGGATGACTACACCTTC.

The rearrangement links TRBV7-9 to TRBJ1-3, with D perhaps matching TRBD1 (5 bases). The V and J ends lost 3 bases and 4 bases respectively, with 16 bases between them. The germline CDR1 and CDR2 sequences are SEHNR and FQNEAQ (reference sequence). There are 16 residues in the CDR3. The CDR3 nucleotides are TGTGCCAGCAGCTTGGGTTATCAGGGTGGAGGAAACACCATATATTTT. As protein: CASSLGYQGGGNTIYF.

The rearrangement links TRBV18 to TRBJ2-5, with 7 bases aligning to TRBD1. Germline CDR1 and CDR2: KGHSH and LQKENI. The junction had 6 bases not matched to a gene; V was cut back by 3 bases and J by 5 bases. CDR3 size: 14 residues. Written as DNA, the CDR3 is TGTGCCAGCTCACCTCAGGGGGACCGTGAGACCCAGTACTTC. Translated: CASSPQGDRETQYF.

J is TRBJ1-5 and V is TRBV19; D perhaps matches TRBD1 (5 bases). The CDR3 runs 16 residues. Germline V gene data show CDR1 as LNHDA and CDR2 as SQIVND (reference sequence). The V end lost 7 bases, the J end lost 1 base, and 17 bases lay between the germline ends. The CDR3 reads CASKLQVVTSNQPQHF. In nucleotides, the CDR3 is TGTGCCAGTAAACTACAGGTTGTAACGAGCAATCAGCCCCAGCATTTT.

The chain has TRBV12-3 or TRBV12-4 and TRBJ1-2, with TRBD1 matching over 8 bases. V gave up 6 bases and J gave up 8 bases; unmatched junction bases: 8. The CDR3 has 13 residues. The CDR3 region is CASRLGTGGGYTF. In DNA, the CDR3 is TGTGCCAGCAGACTAGGGACAGGAGGCGGCTACACCTTC.

The gene calls are TRBV2 and TRBJ2-5, with TRBD1 as a possible D gene (6 bases). V gave up 2 bases and J gave up 5 bases, with 12 bases separating them. This CDR3 is built from 14 residues. Germline CDR1 SNHLY, CDR2 FYNNEI. CDR3 residues: CASSESTGAETQYF. Written as DNA, the CDR3 is TGTGCCAGCAGTGAATCGACAGGTGCGGAGACCCAGTACTTC.

The rearrangement links TRBV6-5 to TRBJ2-5; D remains unclear. CDR1 and CDR2 (germline): MNHEY, SVGAGI. The CDR3 covers 12 residues. Between the trimmed V and J ends, which lost 8 bases and 2 bases, there was a span of 9 bases. The CDR3 is CASAASQETQYF. DNA for the CDR3: TGTGCCAGCGCTGCCAGTCAAGAGACCCAGTACTTC.

V is TRBV7-6 and J is TRBJ2-1; 8 bases agree with TRBD1. There are 15 residues in the CDR3. Germline V gene sequence: CDR1 SGHVS, CDR2 FNYEAQ. With V trimmed by 1 base and J by 7 bases, 6 bases remained unmatched. CDR3 DNA sequence: TGTGCCAGCAGCTTAGGACAGGGGCTTGGGAATGAGCAGTTCTTC. Translating it yields CASSLGQGLGNEQFF.

In its sample, this clone was seen once. The V and J genes are TRBV3-1 (or the pseudogene TRBV3-2) and TRBJ1-1, with 12 bases identical to TRBD1. There are 16 residues in the CDR3. The V gene's germline CDR1 is LGHDT and CDR2 YNNKEL (reference sequence). The J segment lost 5 bases and the V segment lost 1 base, leaving 5 bases of the junction unmatched. The CDR3 DNA reads TGTGCCAGCAGCCAAGTGGGGGGACAGGGGGCGACTGAAGCTTTCTTT. Encoded protein: CASSQVGGQGATEAFF.

The chain couples TRBV6-5 to TRBJ2-2; 8 bases align to TRBD2. The CDR3 length is 14 residues. CDR1 is MNHEY and CDR2 is SVGAGI in the germline V gene. V lost 5 bases to trimming and J lost 2 bases; unmatched junction nucleotides: 1. CDR3 amino acids: CASSTSGNTGELFF. CDR3 DNA sequence: TGTGCCAGCAGTACTAGCGGTAACACCGGGGAGCTGTTTTTT.

This clone was seen just once. This sample includes further DNA sequences coding for the same CDR3. The chain has TRBV6-5 and TRBJ1-1, with 10 bases fitting TRBD1. V was pared by 3 bases and J by 5 bases, with 6 bases of the junction left unmatched. Germline V gene data show CDR1 as MNHEY and CDR2 as SVGAGI. The CDR3 is 15 residues long. In DNA, the CDR3 is TGTGCCAGCAGTTATCGACAGGGGGCTGGAACTGAAGCTTTCTTT. Residues: CASSYRQGAGTEAFF.